The clone carrying this T cell receptor (beta chain) has more than one count but fewer than ten. Antigen unknown. This entry is derived from a study of blood T cells in healthy people across ages. Overall study: Template switching captured about one barcoded beta molecule per two T cells.

General study findings and limits: CMV status of donors was not determined, possibly confounding expanded clonotype changes. The unsorted PBMCs prevented any conclusive comparison of naive versus antigen-experienced cells.

Trimming took off 7 bases at V and 1 base at J, with 16 bases between the two ends. The V gene's germline CDR1 is SQVTM and CDR2 ANQGSEA. The CDR3 sequence is 14 residues long. A second about 6 to 12 cycle PCR used barcoded and J-beta primers. A template-switch adaptor with 12 random nucleotides tagged each cDNA molecule. Using its own MiXCR run on the 5' RACE reads, TCRdb lists one record per CDR3 protein. The data contain about 900,000 distinct CDR3 sequences, roughly 50% of them singletons. The clonotype comes from a man younger than 40 in good health. The chain joins TRBV29-1 to TRBJ2-5; perhaps TRBD1 as D (5 bases). The sample consisted of blood. The CDR3 DNA sequence: TGCAGCGCCCGACAGAACCTCCTCCAAGAGACCCAGTACTTC. It yields the protein CSARQNLLQETQYF.